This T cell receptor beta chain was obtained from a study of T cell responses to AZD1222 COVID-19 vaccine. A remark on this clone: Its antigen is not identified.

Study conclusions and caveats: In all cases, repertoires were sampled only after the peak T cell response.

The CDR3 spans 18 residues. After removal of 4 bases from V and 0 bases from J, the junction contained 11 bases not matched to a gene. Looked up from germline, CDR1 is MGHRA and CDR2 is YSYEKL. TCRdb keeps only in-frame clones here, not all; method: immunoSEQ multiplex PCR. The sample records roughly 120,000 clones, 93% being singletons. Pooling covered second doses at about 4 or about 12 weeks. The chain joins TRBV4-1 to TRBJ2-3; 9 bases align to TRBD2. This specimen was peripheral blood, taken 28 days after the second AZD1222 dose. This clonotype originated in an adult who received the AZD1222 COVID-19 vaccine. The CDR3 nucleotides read TGCGCCAGCAGCCGCCAAAGAGGGCTAGCGGGAAGCACAGATACGCAGTATTTT. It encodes CASSRQRGLAGSTDTQYF.